Below are 29 T cell receptor beta chains sequenced from a single sample in a study of regulatory T cells in long-lasting Graves disease (TCRdb year 2021). The sample's time point, from its label and the paper: persistent/refractory GD, antithyroid drugs over 5 years with positive TRAb. RNA was extracted from PBMCs in TRIzol for both TCR sequencing and RNA sequencing. Libraries were prepared through multiplex PCR. For sequencing, an Illumina HiSeq 4000 was employed. To build TCR beta libraries, CDR3 regions were amplified by Arm-PCR using iRepertoire HTBI primers. TCRdb trimmed public reads at Q25 via fastp, called clones via MiXCR and kept in-frame beta chains. CDR3 protein duplicates are merged, each entry listing the most common genes and DNA. The sample yields around 460,000 distinct CDR3 sequences; approximately 22% were counted once. Less than 15% of the sample lies in the top ten. The sample here was peripheral blood mononuclear cells (PBMCs), taken when the disease was refractory, from a patient treated with antithyroid drugs. The receptors here all came from a female donor with Graves disease.

The chain employs TRBV19 and TRBJ2-7, with 9 positions matching TRBD1. This CDR3 is built from 15 residues. CDR1 LNHDA and CDR2 SQIVND come from the germline V gene (reference sequence). The V gene end was trimmed by 5 bases and the J gene end by 2 bases; junction bases not matched to a gene: 7. Here the CDR3 DNA reads TGTGCCAGTAGTGATCCGGGACAGGGTCCCTACGAGCAGTACTTC. Amino acids: CASSDPGQGPYEQYF.

The rearrangement links TRBV19 to TRBJ2-7, with 9 nucleotides matching TRBD1. V lost 8 bases and J lost 1; bases outside the gene matches: 9. The CDR3 has 15 residues. The germline V gene encodes CDR1 LNHDA and CDR2 SQIVND (reference sequence). CDR3 residues: CASGPGQGGSYEQYF. The CDR3 bases are TGTGCCAGTGGCCCGGGACAGGGAGGATCCTACGAGCAGTACTTC.

The J gene is TRBJ2-6, the V gene TRBV24-1; possibly TRBD1 or TRBD2 for D (6 bases each). Trimming removed 5 bases at V and 4 bases at J, with 17 bases between. The CDR3 runs to 17 residues. Germline CDR1 reads KGHDR; CDR2 reads SFDVKD. CDR3 loop: CATSAPSGAEGANVLTF. The CDR3 coding sequence is TGTGCCACCAGTGCCCCGTCGGGGGCCGAAGGGGCCAACGTCCTGACTTTC.

Concerning this clonotype itself: This may be a read error: a much more frequent sequence differs by one nucleotide. This chain connects TRBV28 to TRBJ2-1; no clear D. V shed 4 bases and J shed 2 bases, with 9 bases lying between them. From germline, CDR1 is MDHEN and CDR2 SYDVKM. The CDR3 totals 14 residues. The CDR3 region is CASSSFNTYNEQFF. CDR3 bases: TGTGCCAGCAGTTCTTTCAACACCTACAATGAGCAGTTCTTC.

This clonotype was observed a few times. The gene calls are TRBV2 and TRBJ2-7; a weak D match, TRBD2 (5 bases). Deletions cut 6 bases from V and 6 bases from J, with 15 bases between. This CDR3 region has 13 residues. CDR1 is SNHLY, CDR2 FYNNEI, per germline. CDR3 sequence: CASSRLGRGEQYF. The CDR3 DNA reads as TGTGCCAGCAGCAGGCTGGGCCGGGGCGAGCAGTACTTC.

The V and J genes are TRBV7-2 and TRBJ1-5, with a weak D call TRBD1 (6 bases). Germline CDR1 is SGHTA and CDR2 is FQGNSA. This CDR3 is 13 amino acids long. The V end lost 5 bases, the J end lost 16 bases, and 21 bases lay between the germline ends. CDR3 sequence (DNA): TGTGCCAGCAGCGGTCTGGGGACAAGGGACCTCCATTTT. Encoded protein: CASSGLGTRDLHF.

As for this clonotype: A much larger clone differs from this one at a single base, so this may be a read error. V and J are TRBV28 and TRBJ2-7, with a possible D match to TRBD1 (5 bases). The CDR3 is made up of 13 amino acids. The germline V gene has CDR1 MDHEN and CDR2 SYDVKM. CDR3 residues: CASSYPLRVERYF. The CDR3 nucleotides are TGTGCCAGCAGTTACCCCCTCAGGGTTGAGCGGTACTTC.

In the case of this clonotype: A read error may produce the germline difference seen at one junction end. The V call is TRBV7-9, the J call TRBJ2-2; possibly TRBD1 for D (6 bases). CDR1 is SEHNR, CDR2 FQNEAQ, per germline (reference sequence). The CDR3 runs 16 residues. The CDR3, as DNA: TGTGCCAGCAGCTTGAAGGAGACAGGAAACACCGGGGAGCTGTCTTTT. It is translated as CASSLKETGNTGELSF.

V is TRBV20-1 and J is TRBJ2-5; D is unresolved. CDR3 length: 13 residues. Germline CDR1 and CDR2: DFQATT and SNEGSKA (reference sequence). Trimming cost V 1 base and J 5 bases, with 11 bases left between them. The CDR3 loop is CSARVLGKETQYF. The CDR3 DNA reads as TGCAGTGCTAGAGTGTTGGGGAAGGAGACCCAGTACTTC.

There are many counts of this clonotype. The rearrangement joins TRBV28 to TRBJ1-5, with D possibly TRBD1 on 5 matching bases. The CDR3 extends over 14 amino acids. The germline V gene has CDR1 MDHEN and CDR2 SYDVKM. V dropped 10 bases and J dropped 6 bases, with 19 bases sitting between them. The CDR3 DNA is TGTGCCACCATTGAGGAGGGGCGATTTCAGCCCCAGCATTTT. Amino acid sequence: CATIEEGRFQPQHF.

This clonotype has at least ten counts. The chain links TRBV6-1 to TRBJ1-1; no clear D gene. The germline CDR1 and CDR2 sequences are MNHNS and SASEGT. V was pared by 6 bases and J by 2 bases, with 7 bases between. The CDR3 covers 12 residues. This CDR3 is CASSIPNTEAFF. The CDR3 region has the DNA TGTGCCAGCAGCATACCCAACACTGAAGCTTTCTTT.

This clonotype was seen many times. The chain couples TRBV12-3 or TRBV12-4 to TRBJ1-5; D uncertain. Trimming cost V 4 bases and J 5 bases, with 9 bases left between them. This CDR3 comprises 13 residues. The CDR3 DNA reads TGTGCCAGCAGTTCCATAGATGATCAGCCCCAGCATTTT. As protein: CASSSIDDQPQHF.

This clonotype occurred a few times. The rearrangement links TRBV19 to TRBJ1-2; TRBD1 matches 10 bases. Per the germline V gene, CDR1 is LNHDA and CDR2 is SQIVND (reference sequence). This CDR3 is built from 15 residues. With 4 bases clipped from V and 7 bases from J, the junction kept 9 bases outside the gene matches. In DNA, the CDR3 is TGTGCCAGTAGTACCGTCGGGACAGGGGATTCTGGCTACACCTTC. Its translation: CASSTVGTGDSGYTF.

This clonotype was recorded many times. V and J are TRBV28 and TRBJ1-2; a weak D match, TRBD1 (6 bases). V was clipped by 7 bases and J by 8 bases, with 20 bases between them. The length of the CDR3 is 14 residues. Per germline, CDR1 MDHEN and CDR2 SYDVKM. CDR3 sequence: CASNTPGGPKGYTF. The CDR3 DNA reads as TGTGCCAGCAACACCCCGGGGGGGCCCAAGGGCTACACCTTC.

Many counts were recorded for this clonotype. The genes are TRBV6-1 and TRBJ2-2; no clear D gene. Trimming cost V 1 base and J 7 bases, with 7 bases left between them. This CDR3 comprises 13 residues. Germline CDR1 MNHNS, CDR2 SASEGT. The CDR3 bases are TGTGCCAGCAGTGAAGGGGGTCGCGGGGAGCTGTTTTTT. This codes for CASSEGGRGELFF.

This chain joins TRBV9 and TRBJ2-4, with 7 positions matching TRBD2. Trimming removed 2 bases from V and 0 bases from J; junction bases left unmatched: 8. There are 17 residues in the CDR3. The germline CDR1 and CDR2 sequences are SGDLS and YYNGEE. The chain's CDR3 is CASSVGGARLAKNIQYF. DNA of the CDR3: TGTGCCAGCAGCGTGGGAGGGGCGCGACTAGCCAAAAACATTCAGTACTTC.

J is TRBJ1-5 and V is TRBV9; D is uncertain. This CDR3 has 15 amino acids. The V gene's germline CDR1 is SGDLS and CDR2 YYNGEE. V was pared by 0 bases and J by 6 bases, with 13 bases between. The CDR3: CASSVGLAAGQPQHF. CDR3 nucleotides: TGTGCCAGCAGCGTAGGACTCGCGGCGGGTCAGCCCCAGCATTTT.

This clonotype was found many times. The chain recombines TRBV28 with TRBJ1-1; D is unclear. V lost 5 bases and J lost 1, with 17 bases in between. Germline V gene sequence: CDR1 MDHEN, CDR2 SYDVKM. The CDR3 runs to 16 residues. CDR3 sequence (DNA): TGTGCCAGCAGTCCAACCCGAAAACATAGGAACACTGAAGCTTTCTTT. Translating gives CASSPTRKHRNTEAFF.

The rearrangement uses TRBV24-1 and TRBJ1-2, with TRBD1 matching over 7 bases. Germline V lookup: CDR1 KGHDR, CDR2 SFDVKD. This CDR3 has 15 residues. V lost 4 bases, J lost 5 bases, and 9 bases stayed unmatched. The CDR3 nucleotides are TGTGCCACCAGTGAGGGGGACAGCGGTTTTTATGGCTACACCTTC. Amino acid sequence: CATSEGDSGFYGYTF.

This clonotype was recorded only once. It may be a read error: a sequence one base away is much more abundant. This chain joins TRBV11-1 and TRBJ1-2; maybe TRBD1 (6 bases). Germline CDR1 reads SGHAT; CDR2 reads FQDESV (reference sequence). The CDR3 has 14 residues. Trimming left V 6 bases short and J 3 bases short, with 14 bases between. The CDR3 sequence is CASSPTGPDYGYTF. The CDR3 DNA reads as TGTGCCAGCAGTCCGACAGGCCCTGACTATGGCTACACCTTC.

This clonotype was counted at least ten times. Compared with germline, one end of the junction differs, possibly owing to a read error. The chain carries TRBV2 and TRBJ1-4; no clear D gene. Germline V gives CDR1 SNHLY, CDR2 FYNNEI. The CDR3 loop spans 14 amino acids. The DNA of the CDR3 is TGTGCCAGCAGTGAAGCGCTGGTCCCTCAAATAGGGCCTTTT. Amino acids: CASSEALVPQIGPF.

The chain uses TRBV7-9 and TRBJ2-7; 9 positions match TRBD2. From germline, CDR1 is SEHNR and CDR2 FQNEAQ (reference sequence). Trimming cost V 6 bases and J 0 bases; bases outside gene matches: 6. This CDR3 is 15 amino acids long. The CDR3 here is CASRRGGATSYEQYF. The CDR3 DNA sequence: TGTGCCAGCAGGCGGGGGGGCGCAACCTCCTACGAGCAGTACTTC.

The chain uses TRBV2 and TRBJ2-3; D may be TRBD1 (6 bases). V was pared by 6 bases and J by 0 bases, with 13 bases between. The CDR3 has 15 amino acids. CDR1 and CDR2 (germline): SNHLY, FYNNEI. CDR3 sequence (DNA): TGTGCCAGCAGCTACAGGGTGGAAAGCACAGATACGCAGTATTTT. This gives the protein CASSYRVESTDTQYF. Full variable domain (rest looked up from reference TRBV2 and TRBJ2-3): EPEVTQTPSHQVTQMGQEVILRCVPISNHLYFYWYRQILGQKVEFLVSFYNNEISEKSEIFDDQFSVERPDGSNFTLKIRSTKLEDSAMYFCASSYRVESTDTQYFGPGTRLTVL.

This chain links TRBV6-1 with TRBJ1-1, with 9 bases aligning to TRBD1. The CDR3 is 12 residues long. Trimming at V came to 10 bases and at J to 5 bases, leaving 5 bases not matched to a gene. The germline gives CDR1 MNHNS, CDR2 SASEGT. The CDR3, as DNA: TGTGCCACCTTACAGGGGGCAACTGAAGCTTTCTTT. Its translation is CATLQGATEAFF.

This clonotype was observed a few times. The rearrangement uses TRBV7-8 and TRBJ2-5, with 7 nucleotides matching TRBD2. The CDR3 has 16 residues. V dropped 3 bases and J dropped 7; count of bases not matched to a gene: 14. Per germline, CDR1 SGHVS and CDR2 FQNEAQ. The CDR3 is CASSFFLEAGLGTQYF. CDR3 bases: TGTGCCAGCAGCTTTTTTTTGGAAGCGGGGCTCGGGACCCAGTACTTC.

This clonotype has at least ten counts. The chain has TRBV29-1 and TRBJ2-7; 9 bases map to TRBD2. With 2 bases clipped from V and 2 bases from J, the junction kept 4 bases outside the gene matches. CDR3 length equals 14 residues. CDR1 and CDR2 from the germline V gene are SQVTM and ANQGSEA. This CDR3 is CSVELAGRPYEQYF. CDR3 coding DNA: TGCAGCGTTGAACTAGCGGGACGACCCTACGAGCAGTACTTC.

This clonotype was seen once. A read error may be the cause here, since a much bigger clone is one base away. The conserved phenylalanine or tryptophan normally closing the CDR3 is absent here, so this likely arose from a read error. The chain has TRBV27 and TRBJ2-5; 8 positions match TRBD2. Germline CDR1 MNHEY, CDR2 SMNVEV (reference sequence). With 4 bases clipped from V and 5 bases from J, the junction kept 9 bases outside the gene matches. CDR3 length: 15 amino acids. This CDR3 is CASSSPGLGRETQYL. CDR3 sequence (DNA): TGTGCCAGCAGTTCGCCGGGACTAGGTCGCGAGACCCAGTACCTC.

The genes are TRBV2 and TRBJ2-3; D not resolved. Germline assignment: CDR1 SNHLY and CDR2 FYNNEI. This CDR3 has 13 residues. Between the trimmed V and J ends, which lost 1 base and 4 bases, there was a span of 6 bases. The CDR3 nucleotides are TGTGCCAGCAGTGAAGTAGGGCCAGATACGCAGTATTTT. It is translated as CASSEVGPDTQYF.

This clonotype has just a few counts. The rearrangement links TRBV20-1 to TRBJ1-5, with D possibly being TRBD1 (6 bases). Germline-derived CDR1 and CDR2 are DFQATT and SNEGSKA (reference sequence). The V end was cut by 1 base, the J end by 3 bases, with 10 bases between. This CDR3 is built from 14 residues. In DNA form, the CDR3 reads TGCAGTGCTAGAGGACAGGCCTCCAATCAGCCCCAGCATTTT. Amino acid sequence: CSARGQASNQPQHF.